This T cell receptor beta chain was retrieved from a study of molecular identifiers for immune sequencing clone quantification (dated by TCRdb to between 2017 and 2018). Study-level background: In a replicate experiment, RNA from roughly 18,000 or 92,000 naive CD8 T cells was split into five aliquots, four of which were sequenced. This methods study benchmarked molecular-identifier clustering-based TCR repertoire sequencing (MIDCIRS) and TCR RNA copy counting, using CD8 T cells to do so.

CDR1 and CDR2 are drawn from the germline V gene (reference sequence): SEHNR, FQNEAQ. The CDR3 goes from the cysteine to the phenylalanine over 12 residues. Only the CDR3 portion is preserved as DNA: 36 bases, with reading frame beginning at the first base. The V end loses 1 base and the J end loses 9 bases, and a stretch of 10 bases separates them. Beyond this particular receptor, the publication reports: When barcode sub-clustering was left out, chimeric consensus sequences inflated TCR diversity, with chimeras reaching as high as 47%. Modeling estimated roughly 3 recovered TCR RNA copies per cell, compared with about ten by digital PCR, which implies 25% to 30% capture efficiency. The sizes of highly expanded clones could end up underestimated when identical TCR molecules share a barcode. A single cell's worth of spiked-in Jurkat TCR RNA was reported detectable even among 750,000 to 1,000,000 naive CD8 T cells. The naive libraries included spiked-in Jurkat TCR RNA (10 copies' worth), and this Jurkat TCR RNA is not part of the donor repertoire. In CMV-specific effector cells, over 97% of molecules were held by clones above 20 RNA copies, whereas under 1% of molecules were held by such clones in naive cells.

Libraries of naive CD8 T cells were built from approximately 20,000 to 1,000,000 sorted cells, with 10%, 30% or 50% of the purified RNA used. On a BD FACSAria II, naive CD8 T cells were FACS-sorted as CD8+CD4-CCR7+CD45RA+ and collected into RLT Plus buffer. Nine to eleven TCR copies' worth of Jurkat RNA were spiked into about 19,000-1,100,000 naive CD8 T cell samples to test detection sensitivity. Enrichment of CD8 T cells was performed with RosetteSep CD8+ T Cell Enrichment Cocktail and Ficoll-Paque, after which ACK red cell lysis was carried out. To note about this clonotype: Its target antigen remains unknown. One base away lies a much larger clone, so this may be a sequencing read error.

Library preparation was by PCR. For sequencing, an Illumina HiSeq 4000 was employed. Bulk TCR libraries were prepared as previously described, using TCR primers listed in Table S5. The Qiagen AllPrep DNA/RNA kit was used to purify total RNA. Before analysis, reads from multiple sequencing runs of one library were combined. As for how the authors treated the data: Reads were retained only if their TCR constant sequence matched exactly, and those retained reads were trimmed to 150 nt and grouped according to their 12-nt molecular barcodes. Reads inside each barcode group were sub-clustered using a 15% Levenshtein threshold, and a quality-weighted consensus sequence was constructed for each RNA molecule. Non-functional sequences were filtered out, along with any lower-count sequence sitting one edit away from another sequence. On the basis of fitting two negative binomial distributions, barcode sub-clusters with fewer than 20% of the maximum read count were discarded. TCRdb redid the processing of the public reads, applying fastp at Q25 and MiXCR, and retained in-frame beta chains. Rows merge per CDR3 protein into single entries with the most common DNA and genes. TCRdb, not the authors, supplied the V and J calls. The sample yields 460,000 or so distinct CDR3 sequences; around 21% were counted once. The top ten clones comprise about 0.78% of the sample.

The sequenced sample consisted of naive CD8+ T cells from blood, with Jurkat cell RNA spiked in. Read against the paper, the sample's cell subset or site label means: FACS-sorted CD8+CD4-CCR7+CD45RA+ naive T cells. The sequence came from a human donor in good health. Some libraries in this study had Jurkat cell RNA spiked in. Rearrangement joined TRBV7-9 to TRBJ2-7, with no reliable assignment of the D segment. In nucleotide form, the sequence is TGTGCCAGCAGCTTAGGGGGTCGGGTGCAGTACTTC. Translated, this gives CASSLGGRVQYF.